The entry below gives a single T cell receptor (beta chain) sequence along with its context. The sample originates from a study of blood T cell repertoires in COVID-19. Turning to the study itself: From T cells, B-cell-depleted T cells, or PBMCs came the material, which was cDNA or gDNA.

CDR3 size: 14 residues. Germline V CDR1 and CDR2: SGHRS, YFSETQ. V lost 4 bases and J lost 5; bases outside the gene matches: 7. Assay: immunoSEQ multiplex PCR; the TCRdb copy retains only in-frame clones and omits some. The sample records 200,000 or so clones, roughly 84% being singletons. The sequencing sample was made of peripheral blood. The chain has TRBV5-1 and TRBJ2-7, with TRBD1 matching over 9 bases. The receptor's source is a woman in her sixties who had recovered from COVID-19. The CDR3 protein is CASSAGTGSDEQYF. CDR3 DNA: TGCGCCAGCAGCGCCGGGACAGGGTCGGACGAGCAGTACTTC.